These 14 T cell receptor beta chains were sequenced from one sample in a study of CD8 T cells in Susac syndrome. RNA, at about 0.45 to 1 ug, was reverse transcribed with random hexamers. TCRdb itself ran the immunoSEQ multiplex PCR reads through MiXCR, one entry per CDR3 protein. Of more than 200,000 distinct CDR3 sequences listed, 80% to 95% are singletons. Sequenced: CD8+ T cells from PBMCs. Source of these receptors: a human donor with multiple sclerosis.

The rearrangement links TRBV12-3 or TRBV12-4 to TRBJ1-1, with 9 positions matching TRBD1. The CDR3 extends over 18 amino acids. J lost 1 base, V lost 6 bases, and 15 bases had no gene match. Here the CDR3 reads CASRYALGQGTPNTEAFF. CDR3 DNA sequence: TGTGCCAGCAGATATGCCCTGGGACAGGGAACTCCGAACACTGAAGCTTTCTTT.

CDR3 DNA: TGCAGTGCTAGGGTTGAGGGGGTTGATTACGAGCAGTACTTC. Translated, it gives CSARVEGVDYEQYF. J is TRBJ2-7 and V is TRBV20-1; tentatively, D is TRBD1 (6 bases). The CDR3 is made up of 14 amino acids. Germline V gives CDR1 DFQATT, CDR2 SNEGSKA (reference sequence). V was pared by 3 bases and J by 4 bases, with 16 bases between.

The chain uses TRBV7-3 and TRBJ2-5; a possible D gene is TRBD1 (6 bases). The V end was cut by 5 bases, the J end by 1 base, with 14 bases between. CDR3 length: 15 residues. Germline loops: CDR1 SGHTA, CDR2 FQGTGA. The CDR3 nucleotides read TGTGCCAGCAGCCAGCGCACAGGGCCCCAAGAGACCCAGTACTTC. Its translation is CASSQRTGPQETQYF.

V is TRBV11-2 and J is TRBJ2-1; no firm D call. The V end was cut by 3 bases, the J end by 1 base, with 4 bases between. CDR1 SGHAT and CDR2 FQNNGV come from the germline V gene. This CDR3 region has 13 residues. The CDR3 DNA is TGTGCCAGCAGCTTGAAATCCTACAATGAGCAGTTCTTC. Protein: CASSLKSYNEQFF.

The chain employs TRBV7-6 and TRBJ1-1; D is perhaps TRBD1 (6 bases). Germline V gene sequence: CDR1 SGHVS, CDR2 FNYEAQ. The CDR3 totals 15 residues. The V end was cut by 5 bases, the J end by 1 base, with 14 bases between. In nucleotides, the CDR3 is TGTGCCAGCAGCGGACCCGGGGGGCCGAACACTGAAGCTTTCTTT. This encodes CASSGPGGPNTEAFF.

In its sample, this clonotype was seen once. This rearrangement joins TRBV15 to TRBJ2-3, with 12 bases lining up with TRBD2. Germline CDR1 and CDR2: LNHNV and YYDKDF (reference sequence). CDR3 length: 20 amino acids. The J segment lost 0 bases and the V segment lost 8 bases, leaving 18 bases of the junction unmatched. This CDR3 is CATRGGLAGDQVPSTDTQYF. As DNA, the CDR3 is TGTGCCACCCGGGGGGGACTAGCGGGCGACCAAGTACCTAGCACAGATACGCAGTATTTT.

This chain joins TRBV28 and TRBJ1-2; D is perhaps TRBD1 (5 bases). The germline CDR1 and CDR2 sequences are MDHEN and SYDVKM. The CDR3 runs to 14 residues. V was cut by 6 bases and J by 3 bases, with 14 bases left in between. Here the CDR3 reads CASSPIQVYYGYTF. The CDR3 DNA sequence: TGTGCCAGCAGCCCTATACAGGTCTACTATGGCTACACCTTC.

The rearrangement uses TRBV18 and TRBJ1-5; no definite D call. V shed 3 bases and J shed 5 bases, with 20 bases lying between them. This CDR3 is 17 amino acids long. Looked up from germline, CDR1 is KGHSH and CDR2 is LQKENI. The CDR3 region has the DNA TGTGCCAGCTCACCCTACCGGTCCATATTACGGGATCAGCCCCAGCATTTT. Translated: CASSPYRSILRDQPQHF.

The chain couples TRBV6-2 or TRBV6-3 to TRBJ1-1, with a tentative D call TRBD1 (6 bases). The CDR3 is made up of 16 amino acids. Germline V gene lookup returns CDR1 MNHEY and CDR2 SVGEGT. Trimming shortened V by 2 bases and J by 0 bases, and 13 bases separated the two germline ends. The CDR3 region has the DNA TGTGCCAGCAGTTACGGGGGGACAAGACTGAACACTGAAGCTTTCTTT. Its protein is CASSYGGTRLNTEAFF.

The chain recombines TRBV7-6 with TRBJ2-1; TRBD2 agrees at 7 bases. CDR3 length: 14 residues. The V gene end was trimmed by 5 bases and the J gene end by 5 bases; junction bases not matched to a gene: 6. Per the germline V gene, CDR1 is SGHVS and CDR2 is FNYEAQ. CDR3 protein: CASSPGGGDNEQFF. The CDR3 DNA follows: TGTGCCAGCAGCCCGGGGGGAGGGGACAATGAGCAGTTCTTC.

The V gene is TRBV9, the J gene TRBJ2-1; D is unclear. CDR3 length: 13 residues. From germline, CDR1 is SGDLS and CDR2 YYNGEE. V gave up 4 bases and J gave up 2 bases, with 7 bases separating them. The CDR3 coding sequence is TGTGCCAGCAGCCCCGCTCCCTACAATGAGCAGTTCTTC. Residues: CASSPAPYNEQFF.

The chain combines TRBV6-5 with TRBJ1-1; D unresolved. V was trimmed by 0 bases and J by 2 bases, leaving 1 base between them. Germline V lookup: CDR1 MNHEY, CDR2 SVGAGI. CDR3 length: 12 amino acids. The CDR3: CASSYSNTEAFF. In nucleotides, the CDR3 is TGTGCCAGCAGTTACTCCAACACTGAAGCTTTCTTT.

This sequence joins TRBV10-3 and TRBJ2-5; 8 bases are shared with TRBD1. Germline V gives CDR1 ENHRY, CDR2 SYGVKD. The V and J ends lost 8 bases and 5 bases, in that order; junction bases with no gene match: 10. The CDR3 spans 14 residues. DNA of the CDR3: TGTGCCATCCGGGTACAGGGGGAGCTGGAGACCCAGTACTTC. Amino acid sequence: CAIRVQGELETQYF.

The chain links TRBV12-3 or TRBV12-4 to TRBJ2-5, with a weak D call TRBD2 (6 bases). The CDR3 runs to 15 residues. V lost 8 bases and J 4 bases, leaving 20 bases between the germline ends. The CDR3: CASSSGLQAGETQYF. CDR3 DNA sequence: TGTGCCAGCTCGTCCGGGCTCCAAGCGGGAGAGACCCAGTACTTC.